What follows are 2 T cell receptor beta chains derived from one specimen sequenced in a study of T-cell memory formation after mild COVID-19. A single record per CDR3 protein comes from TCRdb applying MiXCR to the 5' RACE reads. The sample holds about 400,000 distinct CDR3 sequences, 20% to 30% seen once. The specimen sequenced was PBMCs or a T cell subset sorted from them (not recorded which). These receptors were taken from an adult woman who had mild COVID-19 (a few samples of this study predate the infection). Cell type and time point are not known.

This chain links TRBV20-1 with TRBJ2-3; TRBD2 matches 9 bases. The germline CDR1 and CDR2 sequences are DFQATT and SNEGSKA (reference sequence). V shed 3 bases, J shed 4 bases, and the junction held 11 bases outside the gene matches. This CDR3 contains 16 residues. The CDR3 region has the DNA TGCAGTGCTAGGGTAGGGGGTAGCGGGGGTCCAGATACGCAGTATTTT. It translates to CSARVGGSGGPDTQYF.

In this sample, this clonotype turned up a few times. V and J are TRBV20-1 and TRBJ1-2; a possible D gene is TRBD1 (5 bases). Germline-derived CDR1 and CDR2 are DFQATT and SNEGSKA (reference sequence). The CDR3 sequence is 15 residues long. V was trimmed by 3 bases and J by 0 bases, leaving 14 bases between them. In DNA, the CDR3 is TGCAGTGCTAGTTCCGGGGGACTAGCTAACTATGGCTACACCTTC. Amino acid sequence: CSASSGGLANYGYTF.